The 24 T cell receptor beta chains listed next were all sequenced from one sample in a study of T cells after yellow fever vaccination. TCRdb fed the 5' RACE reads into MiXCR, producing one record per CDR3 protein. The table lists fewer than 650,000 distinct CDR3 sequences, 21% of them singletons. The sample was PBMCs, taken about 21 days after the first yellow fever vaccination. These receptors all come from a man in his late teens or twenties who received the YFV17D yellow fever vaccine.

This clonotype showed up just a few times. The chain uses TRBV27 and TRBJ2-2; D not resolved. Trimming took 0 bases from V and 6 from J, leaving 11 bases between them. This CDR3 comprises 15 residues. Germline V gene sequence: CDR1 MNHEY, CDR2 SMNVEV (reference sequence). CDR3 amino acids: CASSLSGLGAGELFF. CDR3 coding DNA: TGTGCCAGCAGTTTATCAGGGCTTGGCGCCGGGGAGCTGTTTTTT.

CDR3 region: CASSQDWVGGMNTEAFF. The CDR3 region has the DNA TGCGCCAGCAGCCAAGATTGGGTAGGGGGAATGAACACTGAAGCTTTCTTT. V gene TRBV4-3 combines with J gene TRBJ1-1; a possible D gene is TRBD1 (6 bases). This CDR3 region has 17 residues. V was trimmed by 0 bases and J by 0 bases, leaving 14 bases between them. CDR1 and CDR2 (germline): LGHNA, YSLEER.

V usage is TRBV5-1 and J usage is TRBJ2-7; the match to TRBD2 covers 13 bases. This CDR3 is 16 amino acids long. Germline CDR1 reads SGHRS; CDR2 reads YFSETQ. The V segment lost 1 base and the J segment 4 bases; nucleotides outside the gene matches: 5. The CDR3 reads CASSLYGTSGEYEQYV. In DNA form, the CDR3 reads TGCGCCAGCAGCTTGTACGGGACTAGCGGGGAATACGAGCAGTACGTC.

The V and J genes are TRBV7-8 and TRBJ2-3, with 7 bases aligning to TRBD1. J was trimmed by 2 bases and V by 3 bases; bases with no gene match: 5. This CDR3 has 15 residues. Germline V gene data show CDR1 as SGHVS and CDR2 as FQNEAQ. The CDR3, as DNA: TGTGCCAGCAGCTTGACAGGGTTCGACACAGATACGCAGTATTTT. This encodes CASSLTGFDTDTQYF.

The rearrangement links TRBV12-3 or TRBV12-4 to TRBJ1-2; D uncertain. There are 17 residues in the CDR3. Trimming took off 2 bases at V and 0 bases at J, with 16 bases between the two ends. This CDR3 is CASSLYRLLGSNYGYTF. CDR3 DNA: TGTGCCAGCAGTTTATATAGGCTCTTGGGGTCTAACTATGGCTACACCTTC.

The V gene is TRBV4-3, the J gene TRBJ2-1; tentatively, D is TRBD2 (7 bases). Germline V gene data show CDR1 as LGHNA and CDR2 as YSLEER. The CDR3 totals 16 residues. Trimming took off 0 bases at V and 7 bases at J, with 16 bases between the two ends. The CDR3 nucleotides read TGCGCCAGCAGCCAAGATTTACGGGGGGCGTATAATGAGCAGTTCTTC. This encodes CASSQDLRGAYNEQFF.

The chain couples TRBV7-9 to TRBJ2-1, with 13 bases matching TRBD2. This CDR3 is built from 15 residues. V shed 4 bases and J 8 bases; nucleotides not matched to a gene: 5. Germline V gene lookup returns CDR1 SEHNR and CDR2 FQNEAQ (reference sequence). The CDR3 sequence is CASSYTSGGADEQFF. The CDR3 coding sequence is TGTGCCAGCAGCTACACTAGCGGGGGGGCTGATGAGCAGTTCTTC.

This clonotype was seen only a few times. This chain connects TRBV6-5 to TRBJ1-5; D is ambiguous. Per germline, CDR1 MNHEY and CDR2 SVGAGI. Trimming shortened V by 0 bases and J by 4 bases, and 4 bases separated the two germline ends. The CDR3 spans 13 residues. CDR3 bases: TGTGCCAGCAGTTACTCTAGTAATCAGCCCCAGCATTTT. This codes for CASSYSSNQPQHF.

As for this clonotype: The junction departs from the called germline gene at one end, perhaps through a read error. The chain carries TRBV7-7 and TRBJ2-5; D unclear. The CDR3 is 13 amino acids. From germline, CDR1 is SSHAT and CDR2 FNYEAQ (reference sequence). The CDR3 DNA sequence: TGTGCTAGCAGCTTAGATCCCCAAGAGACCCAGTACTTC. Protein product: CASSLDPQETQYF. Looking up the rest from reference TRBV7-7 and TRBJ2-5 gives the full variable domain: GAGVSQSPRYKVTKRGQDVTLRCDPISSHATLYWYQQALGQGPEFLTYFNYEAQPDKSGLPSDRFSAERPEGSISTLTIQRTEQRDSAMYRCASSLDPQETQYFGPGTRLLVL.

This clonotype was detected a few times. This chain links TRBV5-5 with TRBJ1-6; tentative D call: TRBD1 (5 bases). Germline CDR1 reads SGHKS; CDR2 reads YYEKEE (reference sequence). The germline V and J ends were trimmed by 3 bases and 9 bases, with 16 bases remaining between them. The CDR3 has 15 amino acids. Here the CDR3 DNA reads TGTGCCAGCAGCTCGCGCGCGGGGGTTAGTTCACCCCTCCACTTT. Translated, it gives CASSSRAGVSSPLHF.

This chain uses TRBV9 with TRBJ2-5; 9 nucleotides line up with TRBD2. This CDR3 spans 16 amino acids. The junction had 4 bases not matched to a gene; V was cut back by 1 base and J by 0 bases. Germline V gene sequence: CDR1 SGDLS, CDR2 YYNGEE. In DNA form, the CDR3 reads TGTGCCAGCAGCGTAACCCCTAGCGGGGACCAAGAGACCCAGTACTTC. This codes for CASSVTPSGDQETQYF.

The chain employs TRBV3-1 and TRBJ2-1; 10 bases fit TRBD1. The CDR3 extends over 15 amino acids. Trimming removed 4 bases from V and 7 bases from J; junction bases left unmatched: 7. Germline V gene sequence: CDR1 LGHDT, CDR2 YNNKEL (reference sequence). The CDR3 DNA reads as TGTGCCAGCAGCCCCGGGACAGGGGCGGGGAATGAGCAGTTCTTC. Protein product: CASSPGTGAGNEQFF.

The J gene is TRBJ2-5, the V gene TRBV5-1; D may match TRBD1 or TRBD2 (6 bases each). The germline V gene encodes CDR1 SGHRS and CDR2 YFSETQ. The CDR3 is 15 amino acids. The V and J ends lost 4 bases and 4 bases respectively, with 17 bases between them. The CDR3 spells CASSPAGHDRETQYF. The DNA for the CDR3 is TGCGCCAGCAGCCCCGCGGGACACGACAGAGAGACCCAGTACTTC.

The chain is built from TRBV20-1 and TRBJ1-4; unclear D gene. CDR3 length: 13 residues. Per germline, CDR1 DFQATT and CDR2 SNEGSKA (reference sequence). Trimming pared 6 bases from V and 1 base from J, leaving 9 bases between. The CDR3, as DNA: TGCAGTGCCACGACGGGAACTAATGAAAAACTGTTTTTT. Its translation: CSATTGTNEKLFF.

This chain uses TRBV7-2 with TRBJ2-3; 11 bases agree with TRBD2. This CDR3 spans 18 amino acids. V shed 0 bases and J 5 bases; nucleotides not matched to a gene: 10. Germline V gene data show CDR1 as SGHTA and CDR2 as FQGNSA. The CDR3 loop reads CASSLASGGASPGDTQYF. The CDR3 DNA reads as TGTGCCAGCAGCTTAGCTAGCGGGGGGGCCTCCCCCGGAGATACGCAGTATTTT.

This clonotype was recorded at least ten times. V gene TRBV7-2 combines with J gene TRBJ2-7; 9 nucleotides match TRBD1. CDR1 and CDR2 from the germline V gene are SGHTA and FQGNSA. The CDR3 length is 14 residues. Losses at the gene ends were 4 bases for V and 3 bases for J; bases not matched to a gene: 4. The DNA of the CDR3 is TGTGCCAGCAGCTCCGGGACAGGGTACTACGAGCAGTACTTC. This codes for CASSSGTGYYEQYF.

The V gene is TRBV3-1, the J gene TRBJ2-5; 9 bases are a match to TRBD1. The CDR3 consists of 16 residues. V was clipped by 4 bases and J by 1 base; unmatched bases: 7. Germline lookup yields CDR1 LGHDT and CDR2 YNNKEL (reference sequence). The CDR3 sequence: CASSPGQGTFQETQYF. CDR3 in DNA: TGTGCCAGCAGCCCGGGACAGGGTACTTTCCAAGAGACCCAGTACTTC.

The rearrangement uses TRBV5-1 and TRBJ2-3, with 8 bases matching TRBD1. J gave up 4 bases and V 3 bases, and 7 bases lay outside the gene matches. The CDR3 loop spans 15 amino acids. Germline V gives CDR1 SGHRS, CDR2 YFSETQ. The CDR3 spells CASSSSQTGADTQYF. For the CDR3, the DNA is TGCGCCAGCAGCTCCTCGCAGACAGGGGCAGATACGCAGTATTTT.

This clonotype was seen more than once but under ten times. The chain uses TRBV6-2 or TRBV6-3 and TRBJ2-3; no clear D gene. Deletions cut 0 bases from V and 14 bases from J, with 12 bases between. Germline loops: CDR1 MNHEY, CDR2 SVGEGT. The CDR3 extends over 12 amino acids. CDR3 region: CASSYSTAFWYF. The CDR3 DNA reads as TGTGCCAGCAGTTACTCGACGGCTTTTTGGTATTTT.

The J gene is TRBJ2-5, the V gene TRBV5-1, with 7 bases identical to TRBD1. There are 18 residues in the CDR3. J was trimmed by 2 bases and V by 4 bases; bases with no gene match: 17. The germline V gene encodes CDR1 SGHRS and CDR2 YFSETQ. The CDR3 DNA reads TGCGCCAGCAGCCCGGACATGACAGGGAGACGCCAACAAGAGACCCAGTACTTC. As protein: CASSPDMTGRRQQETQYF.

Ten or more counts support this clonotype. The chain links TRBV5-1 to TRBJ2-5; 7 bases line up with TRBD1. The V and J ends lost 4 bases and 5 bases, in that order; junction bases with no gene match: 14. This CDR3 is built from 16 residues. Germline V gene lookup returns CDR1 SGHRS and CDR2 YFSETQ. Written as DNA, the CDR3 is TGCGCCAGCAGCCCGATGTTACGACAGGGCGCGGAGACCCAGTACTTC. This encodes CASSPMLRQGAETQYF.

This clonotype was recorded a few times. The CDR3 sequence is CASSQDQYRADEQFF. The CDR3 region has the DNA TGTGCCAGCAGCCAAGATCAGTACAGGGCGGATGAGCAGTTCTTC. The chain is built from TRBV4-2 and TRBJ2-1; tentatively, D is TRBD1 (6 bases). Germline CDR1 and CDR2: LGHNA and YNFKEQ. The CDR3 covers 15 residues. The V gene lost 0 bases and the J gene lost 8 bases, with 14 bases spanning the gap.

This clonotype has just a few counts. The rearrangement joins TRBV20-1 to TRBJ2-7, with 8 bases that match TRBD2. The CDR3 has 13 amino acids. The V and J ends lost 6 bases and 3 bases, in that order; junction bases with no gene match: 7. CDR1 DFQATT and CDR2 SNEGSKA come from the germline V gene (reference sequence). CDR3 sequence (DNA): TGCAGTGCGGTTCGGGGACTAGGCTACGAGCAGTACTTC. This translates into CSAVRGLGYEQYF.

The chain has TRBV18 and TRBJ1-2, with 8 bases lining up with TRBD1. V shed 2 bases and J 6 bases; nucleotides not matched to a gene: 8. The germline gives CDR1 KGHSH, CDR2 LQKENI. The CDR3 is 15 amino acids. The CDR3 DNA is TGTGCCAGCTCACCAACGGGACAGGATGGGGATGGCTACACCTTC. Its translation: CASSPTGQDGDGYTF.